Presented here are 4 T cell receptor beta chains from one specimen sequenced in a study of blood T cell repertoires in COVID-19. The method was immunoSEQ multiplex PCR; TCRdb's version includes in-frame clones alone and lacks a portion of them. The repertoire holds hundreds of thousands of clones, with more than 75% as singletons. Sequenced: peripheral blood. These receptors all stem from a man aged 50-60 years with acute or convalescent COVID-19.

The gene calls are TRBV27 and TRBJ2-2; TRBD2 aligns across 12 bases. J was trimmed by 0 bases and V by 5 bases; bases with no gene match: 4. The CDR3 length is 17 residues. Germline V lookup: CDR1 MNHEY, CDR2 SMNVEV (reference sequence). The CDR3 is CASSRTSGTPNTGELFF. Here the CDR3 DNA reads TGTGCCAGCAGTCGGACTAGCGGGACACCGAACACCGGGGAGCTGTTTTTT.

This clone was seen just once. CDR3 DNA: TGTGCCAGCAGCGTAGAGCACAGTGGAAACACCATATATTTT. Translated: CASSVEHSGNTIYF. V is TRBV9 and J is TRBJ1-3, with D hard to call. Germline values: CDR1 SGDLS, CDR2 YYNGEE. The CDR3 loop spans 14 amino acids. Trimming cost V 0 bases and J 3 bases, with 7 bases left between them.

This chain connects TRBV10-1 to TRBJ2-3; tentatively, D is TRBD2 (6 bases). V lost 8 bases, J lost 0 bases, and 12 bases lay in between. The germline V gene encodes CDR1 WNHNN and CDR2 SYGVQD (reference sequence). CDR3 length: 14 residues. The CDR3 bases are TGCGCCAGCCGGGCGGGATCCAGCACAGATACGCAGTATTTT. It is translated as CASRAGSSTDTQYF.

This clone was seen just once. V gene TRBV7-2 combines with J gene TRBJ2-5, with D possibly TRBD1 on 7 matching bases. This CDR3 is built from 15 residues. Trimming removed 4 bases from V and 5 bases from J, with 17 bases in between. Germline loops: CDR1 SGHTA, CDR2 FQGNSA. The CDR3 reads CASSSGDSSLETQYF. In DNA, the CDR3 is TGTGCCAGCAGCTCGGGGGACAGTTCTCTCGAGACCCAGTACTTC.